This T cell receptor (beta chain) emerged from a study of human T cells and chemical hapten exposure. Study observations and caveats: Significantly greater numbers of large CDR3 similarity clusters came from expanded TCRs than from controls.

Comment on this clonotype: Antigen specificity is unknown.

CDR3 length: 13 amino acids. V was pared by 2 bases and J by 4 bases, with 5 bases between. TCRdb re-derived calls from the RACE reads in MiXCR, one entry per CDR3 protein. The data contain tens of thousands of distinct CDR3 sequences, over 10% of them singletons. Time point described: patch test 3, about 24 weeks after DPC sensitization. The sample's treatment: therapeutic diphenylcyclopropenone sensitization with weekly scalp DPC. This chain joins TRBV12-3 or TRBV12-4 and TRBJ1-4, with D unresolved. The sequencing here drew on whole blood, taken in connection with sensitization to the hapten diphenylcyclopropenone (DPC). This receptor was taken from a woman aged 45-59 years with alopecia areata. Some clones in this sample may be carry-over from other donors' samples. The CDR3 protein is CASSLYLNEKLFF. CDR3 in DNA: TGTGCCAGCAGTTTATATCTTAATGAAAAACTGTTTTTT.